Sequencing of this TCR beta chain was carried out in a study of T cell clones after liver transplantation. Across the study: TCRbeta sequencing after a pre-transplant mixed lymphocyte reaction identified graft-donor-reactive clones, later tracked in post-transplant blood. Subjects received no induction therapy and standard immunosuppression until randomization at 12-24 months post-transplant.

General observations from the study: A significant post-transplant drop in circulating graft-donor-reactive CD4 TCRbeta sequences occurred in most of the 8 subjects. Rather than being deleted, graft donor-reactive T cells may have moved into the graft.

For this clone: The antigen is unknown.

CDR3 length equals 10 residues. Between the trimmed V and J ends, which lost 10 bases and 1 base, there was a span of 4 bases. Germline CDR1 is MNHNS and CDR2 is SASEGT. Libraries were prepared by immunoSEQ multiplex PCR; TCRdb keeps only in-frame clonotypes and omits some of them. The sample lists more than 95,000 clones; 75% to 95% were seen once. The sequencing used CD4+ T cells from blood, collected 12 months after liver transplant. This clonotype was sampled from a human patient who received a liver transplant. Among the T cells, some may be from the graft donor. The chain is built from TRBV6-1 and TRBJ1-1; D is undetermined. The CDR3 DNA reads as TGTGCCATGGGGAACACTGAAGCTTTCTTT. This translates into CAMGNTEAFF.